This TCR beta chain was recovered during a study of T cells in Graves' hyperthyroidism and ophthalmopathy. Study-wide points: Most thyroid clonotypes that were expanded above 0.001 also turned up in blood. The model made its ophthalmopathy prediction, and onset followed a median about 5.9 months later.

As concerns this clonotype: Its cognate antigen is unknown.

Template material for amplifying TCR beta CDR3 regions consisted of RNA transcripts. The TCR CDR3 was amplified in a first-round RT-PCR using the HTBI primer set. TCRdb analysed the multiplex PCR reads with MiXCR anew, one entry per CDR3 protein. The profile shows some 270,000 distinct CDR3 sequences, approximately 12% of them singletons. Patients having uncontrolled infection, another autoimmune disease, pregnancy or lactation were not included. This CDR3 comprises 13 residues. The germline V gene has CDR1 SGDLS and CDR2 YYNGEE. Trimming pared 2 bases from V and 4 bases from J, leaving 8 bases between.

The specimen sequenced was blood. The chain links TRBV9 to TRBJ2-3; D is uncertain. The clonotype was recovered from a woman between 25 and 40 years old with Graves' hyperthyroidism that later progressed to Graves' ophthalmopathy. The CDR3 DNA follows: TGTGCCAGCAGCGTTGGGGTGTCAGATACGCAGTATTTT. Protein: CASSVGVSDTQYF. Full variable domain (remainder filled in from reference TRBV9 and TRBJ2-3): DSGVTQTPKHLITATGQRVTLRCSPRSGDLSVYWYQQSLDQGLQFLIQYYNGEERAKGNILERFSAQQFPDLHSELNLSSLELGDSALYFCASSVGVSDTQYFGPGTRLTVL.